This entry lists 24 T cell receptor beta chains sequenced from one sample in a study of tissue T cells after allogeneic stem cell transplantation. Time point given: mouse harvest day 7 after allogeneic transplant. Tail vein injection delivered 10^7 T-cell-depleted bone marrow cells and 10^6 splenic CD5+ T cells. Sequencing used immunoSEQ multiplex PCR; TCRdb keeps in-frame clones, though not all of them. The sample has around 7,700 clones; approximately 52% are singletons. The sequencing input was gut tissue. Receptors were obtained from a female BALB/c mouse given C57BL/6 T cells with graft-versus-host disease after an allogeneic hematopoietic cell transplant.

About this clone itself: All gene names here are mouse names. The read ends 1 residue before the CDR3 terminus; that terminus is restored from the germline J gene. J is TRBJ2-3 and V is TRBV20; D uncertain. This CDR3 spans 13 amino acids. Germline CDR1 reads GFQATS; CDR2 reads STVNSAI. V was cut by 0 bases and J by 0 bases, with 4 bases left in between. CDR3 sequence reads: CGARDTSAETLYF. The covered CDR3 bases are TGTGGTGCTAGGGACACTAGTGCAGAAACGCTGTAT.

Concerning this clone itself: The gene names given are mouse names. The read terminates 1 residue ahead of where the CDR3 ends, so the germline J gene completes it. The V call is TRBV26, the J call TRBJ1-4, with TRBD1 identical over 7 bases. Germline-derived CDR1 and CDR2 are KGHPV and FQNQEV (reference sequence). With V trimmed by 5 bases and J by 0 bases, 3 bases remained unmatched. This CDR3 is built from 15 residues. The CDR3 protein is CASSSGQISNERLFF. The CDR3 DNA, read in part, is TGTGCCAGCAGTTCGGGACAGATTTCCAACGAAAGATTATTT. The full variable domain, in which reference TRBV26 and TRBJ1-4 provide the parts outside the CDR3, is NSKVIQTPRYLVKGQGQKAKMRCIPEKGHPVVFWYQQNKNNEFKFLINFQNQEVLQQIDMTEKRFSAECPSNSPCSLEIQSSEAGDSALYLCASSSGQISNERLFFGHGTKLSVL.

The sample holds a few counts of this clone. Here the gene names and germline are mouse. The sequenced fragment ends 1 residue before the CDR3 boundary, so the rest is inferred from the germline J gene. This chain connects TRBV26 to TRBJ1-3, with D hard to call. The germline gives CDR1 KGHPV, CDR2 FQNQEV (reference sequence). The CDR3 contains 14 residues. V was shortened by 2 bases and J by 0 bases, with 5 bases between the two germline ends. The covered CDR3 bases are TGTGCCAGCAGTCTGCCAAATTCTGGAAATACGCTCTAT. Its translation: CASSLPNSGNTLY. The CDR3 in its entirety is CASSLPNSGNTLYF.

Concerning this clone: Genes and germline are mouse. The missing CDR3 end, 1 residue past where the read stops, is filled in from the germline J gene. This chain links TRBV23 with TRBJ2-5; the DNA was not used to check the table's D call, TRBD2. Looked up from germline, CDR1 is KGHTA and CDR2 is FQNQQP. This CDR3 has 14 amino acids. CDR3 loop: CSSSPTGGQGTQYF. The CDR3 bases that were read are TGCTCCAGCAGTCCCACGGGGGGGCAGGGCACCCAGTAC.

In the case of this clone: Germline and genes: mouse. The sequenced fragment ends 1 residue before the CDR3 boundary, so the rest is inferred from the germline J gene. This sequence joins TRBV26 and TRBJ1-1; weak D call: TRBD1 (5 bases). Trimming pared 2 bases from V and 3 bases from J, leaving 10 bases between. Germline-derived CDR1 and CDR2 are KGHPV and FQNQEV (reference sequence). The CDR3 has 14 amino acids. Partial CDR3 DNA: TGTGCCAGCAGTCTGACAGGAAGGCACACAGAAGTCTTC. Its protein is CASSLTGRHTEVF. The full CDR3 protein reads CASSLTGRHTEVFF.

To note about this clone: Mouse germline and gene names are used. The DNA read from the CDR3 is TGTGCCAGCAGTCGAGGGACAGGGAGGAATTCGCCCCTCTAC. Translation gives CASSRGTGRNSPLY. The full-length CDR3 reads as CASSRGTGRNSPLYF. The chain couples TRBV14 to TRBJ1-6; 9 bases match TRBD1. The read finishes 1 residue shy of the CDR3 end, and the germline J gene is used to complete it. TRBJ1-6 is recorded as an ORF, its role being uncertain. The CDR3 has 15 residues. CDR1 SGHDT and CDR2 FRDEAV come from the germline V gene. The trim removed 4 bases at V and 7 bases at J, leaving 6 bases unmatched.

This clone was seen once. The germline and genes are mouse ones. Read data end 1 residue before the CDR3 end; the end is taken from the germline J gene. The chain couples TRBV15 to TRBJ1-3; a weak D match, TRBD1 (6 bases). V dropped 2 bases and J dropped 4 bases, with 9 bases sitting between them. CDR3 length: 14 residues. Germline assignment: CDR1 SGHND and CDR2 FRSKSL. The CDR3 bases that were read are TGTGCCAGCAGTTTATGGGGGCGAGGAAATACGCTCTAT. Amino acids: CASSLWGRGNTLY. The complete CDR3 reads CASSLWGRGNTLYF.

This clone has just a few counts. Genes and germline come from the mouse. The sequenced fragment ends 1 residue before the CDR3 boundary, so the rest is inferred from the germline J gene. V gene TRBV26 combines with J gene TRBJ1-2; D might be TRBD1 (5 bases). Germline V gene data show CDR1 as KGHPV and CDR2 as FQNQEV (reference sequence). With 4 bases removed from V and 0 bases from J, the gap between germline ends came to 9 bases. The CDR3 consists of 14 residues. The CDR3 region is CASSREGPNSDYTF. Partial CDR3 DNA: TGTGCCAGCAGTCGGGAGGGACCAAACTCCGACTACACC.

To note about this clone: Each gene name is a mouse one. Coverage ceases 1 residue before the CDR3 finishes, and the germline J gene fills in the end. The chain employs TRBV4 and TRBJ2-2, with 7 positions matching TRBD1. Trimming at V came to 4 bases and at J to 2 bases, leaving 1 base not matched to a gene. Germline V CDR1 and CDR2: LGHDT, YNNKQL (reference sequence). This CDR3 has 14 amino acids. The part of the CDR3 DNA that was read is TGTGCCAGCAGCTTGACAGGGAACACCGGGCAGCTCTAC. Translating it yields CASSLTGNTGQLY. The whole CDR3 sequence reads CASSLTGNTGQLYF.

A note on this clone: Mouse names are used for the genes. With the read ending 1 residue before the CDR3 end, the germline J gene is used to fill in that end. This chain joins TRBV4 and TRBJ2-4, with TRBD1 as a possible D gene (5 bases). V gave up 6 bases and J gave up 0 bases, with 10 bases separating them. The CDR3 loop spans 14 amino acids. The germline CDR1 and CDR2 sequences are LGHDT and YNNKQL (reference sequence). Partial CDR3 DNA: TGTGCCAGCAGTTGGACAACTAGTCAAAACACCTTGTAC. Residues: CASSWTTSQNTLY. The full CDR3 sequence reads CASSWTTSQNTLYF.

Notes on this clone: Mouse gene names apply. Read coverage stops 1 residue before the CDR3 terminus; the germline J gene supplies the remainder. V and J are TRBV31 and TRBJ2-3; tentatively, D is TRBD1 or TRBD2 (5 bases each). Germline assignment: CDR1 GKSSPN and CDR2 SITVG. CDR3 length: 14 residues. The ends were cut back, 2 bases at V and 1 base at J, with 10 bases in the middle. The CDR3 is CAWSTGVGAETLYF. Partial CDR3 DNA: TGTGCCTGGAGTACGGGGGTCGGTGCAGAAACGCTGTAT.

This clone is deemed large. Mouse names are used for the genes. The read falls 1 residue short of the CDR3 end, and the missing part is taken from the germline J gene. The chain links TRBV16 to TRBJ1-1, with D hard to call. The V end was cut by 0 bases, the J end by 5 bases, with 7 bases between. The germline CDR1 and CDR2 sequences are SGHSA and FRNQAP. This CDR3 comprises 13 residues. The CDR3 loop reads CASSLDLGTEVFF. The covered CDR3 bases are TGTGCAAGCAGCTTAGATCTTGGGACAGAAGTCTTC.

Notes on this clone: Gene names are the mouse ones. The CDR3 bases that were read are TGCTCCAGCAGCCGGGACACTTCAAACTCCGACTACACC. Residues: CSSSRDTSNSDYT. The full CDR3 protein reads CSSSRDTSNSDYTF. The genes are TRBV23 and TRBJ1-2; no check of the table's D call, TRBD1, against the DNA was made. The read terminates 1 residue before the CDR3 end, so the remaining end is supplied by the germline J gene. The length of the CDR3 is 14 residues. The germline V gene has CDR1 KGHTA and CDR2 FQNQQP.

Points on this clone: The gene names here belong to mouse. Read data end 1 residue before the CDR3 end; the end is taken from the germline J gene. The chain is built from TRBV26 and TRBJ1-2; unclear D gene. V shed 3 bases and J shed 4 bases, with 9 bases lying between them. The CDR3 is 13 residues long. CDR1 is KGHPV, CDR2 FQNQEV, per germline (reference sequence). The CDR3 reads CASSLLGFSDYTF. CDR3 DNA, as far as it was read: TGTGCCAGCAGTCTTCTAGGGTTCTCCGACTACACC.

A note on this clone: Germline and genes here are mouse. The CDR3 goes on 1 residue after the read ends, and that part is filled in from the germline J gene. The genes are TRBV14 and TRBJ2-3; 12 nucleotides align to TRBD2. CDR1 and CDR2 (germline): SGHDT, FRDEAV. The CDR3 runs to 16 residues. The V and J ends lost 5 bases and 2 bases, in that order; junction bases with no gene match: 6. The sequenced CDR3 bases are TGTGCCAGCAGCCTGGACTGGGGGGGGCATGCAGAAACGCTGTAT. Amino acids: CASSLDWGGHAETLY. The entire CDR3 protein is CASSLDWGGHAETLYF.

A few counts support this clone. Genes and germline come from the mouse. Coverage ceases 1 residue before the CDR3 finishes, and the germline J gene fills in the end. V is TRBV26 and J is TRBJ1-2; D unresolved. The germline V gene has CDR1 KGHPV and CDR2 FQNQEV (reference sequence). Trimming removed 5 bases at V and 0 bases at J, with 7 bases between. This CDR3 has 13 residues. CDR3 loop: CASSYQANSDYTF. CDR3 bases read: TGTGCCAGCAGTTATCAGGCAAACTCCGACTACACC.

Worth noting for this clone: Genes here carry mouse names. The CDR3 extends 1 residue past the end of the read, so its final part is completed from the germline J gene. V and J are TRBV26 and TRBJ2-4; D call uncertain. The germline V gene encodes CDR1 KGHPV and CDR2 FQNQEV (reference sequence). CDR3 length: 13 residues. V was trimmed by 3 bases and J by 2 bases, leaving 6 bases between them. The CDR3 bases that were read are TGTGCCAGCAGTCTCCAAATTCAAAACACCTTGTAC. This gives the protein CASSLQIQNTLY. The full CDR3 protein is CASSLQIQNTLYF.

Notes on this clone: Genes and germline come from the mouse. The missing CDR3 end, 1 residue past where the read stops, is filled in from the germline J gene. The genes are TRBV13-2 and TRBJ2-7; 11 bases align to TRBD2. This CDR3 contains 14 residues. Germline CDR1 and CDR2: NNHNN and SYGAGS (reference sequence). V gave up 0 bases and J gave up 5 bases; unmatched junction bases: 1. The CDR3 is CASGDDWGGDEQYF. The covered CDR3 bases are TGTGCCAGCGGTGATGACTGGGGGGGCGATGAACAGTAC.

Turning to this clone: Gene labels here are mouse ones. The read stops 1 residue short of the end of the CDR3; the missing end is completed from the germline J gene. The chain recombines TRBV20 with TRBJ2-7; D is ambiguous. Per the germline V gene, CDR1 is GFQATS and CDR2 is STVNSAI. V was pared by 1 base and J by 4 bases, with 5 bases between. The CDR3 length is 11 residues. The part of the CDR3 DNA that was read is TGTGGTGCTAGGGGGGGTTATGAACAGTAC. Translating it yields CGARGGYEQY. The whole CDR3 reads CGARGGYEQYF.

Of note for this clone: Gene names denote mouse genes. The read gets to within 1 residue of the CDR3 end, and the germline J gene fills in the rest. The chain uses TRBV4 and TRBJ2-4; 7 bases align to TRBD1. Germline values: CDR1 LGHDT, CDR2 YNNKQL (reference sequence). Trimming cost V 5 bases and J 0 bases; bases outside gene matches: 2. CDR3 size: 14 residues. The covered CDR3 bases are TGTGCCAGCAGCGGGACAGTTAGTCAAAACACCTTGTAC. The encoded protein is CASSGTVSQNTLY. The full CDR3 is CASSGTVSQNTLYF.

This clone was recorded a few times. Gene names and germline match the mouse. The read finishes 1 residue shy of the CDR3 end, and the germline J gene is used to complete it. This chain joins TRBV17 and TRBJ2-7; D is uncertain. The CDR3 sequence is 12 residues long. The germline CDR1 and CDR2 sequences are MNHDT and YYDKIL. V was trimmed by 2 bases and J by 0 bases, leaving 2 bases between them. This chain's CDR3 is CASSRISYEQYF. Partial CDR3 DNA: TGTGCTAGCAGTAGAATCTCCTATGAACAGTAC.

About this clone: Genes and germline come from the mouse. Partial CDR3 DNA: TGTGCCAGCAGCTTGACAAATTCTGGAAATACGCTCTAT. Encoded protein: CASSLTNSGNTLY. The CDR3 in full is CASSLTNSGNTLYF. The chain recombines TRBV3 with TRBJ1-3; D gene ambiguous. With the read ending 1 residue before the CDR3 end, the germline J gene is used to fill in that end. Trimming removed 3 bases at V and 0 bases at J, with 6 bases between. The germline gives CDR1 SNHLY, CDR2 FYNGKV (reference sequence). CDR3 length equals 14 residues.

Relative to its sample, this clone is large (0.1 to 1%). Gene names follow the mouse nomenclature. The read gets to within 1 residue of the CDR3 end, and the germline J gene fills in the rest. The chain links TRBV13-2 to TRBJ1-2; maybe TRBD1 (5 bases). Trimming stripped 0 bases from V and 3 bases from J, with 9 bases between. CDR1 is NNHNN, CDR2 SYGAGS, per germline (reference sequence). There are 14 residues in the CDR3. CDR3 sequence: CASGDARGDSDYTF. Partial CDR3 DNA: TGTGCCAGCGGTGATGCTCGGGGCGACTCCGACTACACC.

This clone has only a few counts. The listed genes are named as in mouse. Partial CDR3 DNA: TGTGCCAGCAGGCACTGGGGGGGCGCCGATGAACAGTAC. It encodes CASRHWGGADEQY. In full, the CDR3 is CASRHWGGADEQYF. The rearrangement links TRBV4 to TRBJ2-7; 11 nucleotides line up with TRBD2. The read comes to an end 1 residue before the CDR3 does, leaving the germline J gene to fill in the end. The ends lost 6 bases at V and 5 bases at J; junction bases unmatched: 6. Germline V gene sequence: CDR1 LGHDT, CDR2 YNNKQL (reference sequence). The CDR3 is 14 residues long.